This TCR beta chain originates from a study of CD8+CD57+ T cells in acquired aplastic anemia. Overall study findings and caveats: A significant difference in CD8+ Simpson's diversity between patients and controls was not found. The number of CD8+ CDR3 sequences shared by patients and controls was approximately 28.

CDR1 and CDR2 (germline): SGHRS, YFSETQ. The CDR3 totals 15 residues. Trimming removed 0 bases at V and 2 bases at J, with 11 bases between. Points on this clonotype: Its antigen is unknown.

CDR3 and TCR beta VDJ profiling relied on genomic DNA as the template. From the reads, TCRdb called clonotypes with MiXCR, one entry per CDR3 protein. Here the sample spans approximately 180,000 distinct CDR3 sequences, less than 60% being singletons. Only patients with CD8+CD57+ cell expansion on flow cytometry were chosen for sequencing. Severe acquired aplastic anemia was diagnosed in all patients. Sequenced sample: sorted CD4+, CD8+, or CD8+CD57+ T cells (not recorded which) from PBMCs. The chain has TRBV5-1 and TRBJ2-5; possible D gene TRBD1, 5 bases. The TCR sequence derives from a human donor with aplastic anemia. Here the CDR3 reads CASSLGAGIQETQYF. Written as DNA, the CDR3 is TGCGCCAGCAGCTTGGGCGCAGGGATACAAGAGACCCAGTACTTC.